This T cell receptor (beta chain) is from a study of T-cell reconstitution after alpha-beta-depleted transplantation in children. Study-level findings and limits: Several hundred expanded graft clones reportedly supplied alpha-beta T cells about two months after transplant. One year after transplant, T-cell counts and diversity came mostly from newly produced T cells. Some patients showed high day-60 TCRbeta diversity, which derived from surviving recipient T cells and thymic progenitors.

This clonotype came up many times. Its antigen is still unknown. Unique molecular identifiers were used in preparing the TCRbeta library. TCRdb fed the PCR reads into MiXCR, producing one record per CDR3 protein. This table holds some 200,000 distinct CDR3 sequences, approximately 6.9% found once. The sequence came from a boy under 10 years old with acute lymphoblastic leukemia, due to receive a stem cell transplant. The specimen comprised PBMCs, sampled before TCRalphabeta/CD19-depleted stem cell transplant.

This chain's CDR3 is CASSLAHTPQAFF. The CDR3, as DNA: TGTGCCAGCAGCTTGGCCCACACCCCCCAAGCTTTCTTT. The chain has TRBV5-6 and TRBJ1-1; D gene ambiguous. Germline CDR1 SGHDT, CDR2 YYEEEE. The CDR3 contains 13 residues. Trimming pared 0 bases from V and 9 bases from J, leaving 12 bases between.